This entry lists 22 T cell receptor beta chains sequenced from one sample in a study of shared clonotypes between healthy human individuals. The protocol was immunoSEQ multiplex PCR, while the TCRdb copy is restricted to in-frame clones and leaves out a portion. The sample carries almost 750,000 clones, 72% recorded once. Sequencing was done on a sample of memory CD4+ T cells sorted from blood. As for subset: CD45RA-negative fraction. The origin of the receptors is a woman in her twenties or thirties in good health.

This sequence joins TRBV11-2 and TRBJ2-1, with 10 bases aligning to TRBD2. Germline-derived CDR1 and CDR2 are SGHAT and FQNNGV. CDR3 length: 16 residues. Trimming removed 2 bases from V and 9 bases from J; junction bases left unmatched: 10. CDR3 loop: CASSLPSGRALSEQFF. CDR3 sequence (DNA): TGTGCCAGCAGCTTACCGAGCGGGAGGGCCCTTAGTGAGCAGTTCTTC.

The DNA for the CDR3 is TGTGCCAGCAGTTTAACGGCAGGGTGGTACGAGCAGTACTTC. Translation gives CASSLTAGWYEQYF. The chain is built from TRBV7-8 and TRBJ2-7; D possibly corresponds to TRBD1 (5 bases). This CDR3 spans 14 amino acids. CDR1 and CDR2 from the germline V gene are SGHVS and FQNEAQ. Trimming left V 6 bases short and J 4 bases short, with 16 bases between.

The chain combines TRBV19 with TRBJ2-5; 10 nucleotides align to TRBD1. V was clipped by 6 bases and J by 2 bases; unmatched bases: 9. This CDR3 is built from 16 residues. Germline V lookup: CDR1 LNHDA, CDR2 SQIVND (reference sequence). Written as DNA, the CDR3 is TGTGCCAGTAGGACCCGGACAGGGGGTTTACAAGAGACCCAGTACTTC. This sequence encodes CASRTRTGGLQETQYF.

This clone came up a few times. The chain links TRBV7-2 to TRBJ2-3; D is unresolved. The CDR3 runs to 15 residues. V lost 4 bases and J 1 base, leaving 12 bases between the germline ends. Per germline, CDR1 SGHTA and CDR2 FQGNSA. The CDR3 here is CASSSLLPRTDTQYF. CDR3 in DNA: TGTGCCAGCAGCTCGCTACTACCCCGCACAGATACGCAGTATTTT.

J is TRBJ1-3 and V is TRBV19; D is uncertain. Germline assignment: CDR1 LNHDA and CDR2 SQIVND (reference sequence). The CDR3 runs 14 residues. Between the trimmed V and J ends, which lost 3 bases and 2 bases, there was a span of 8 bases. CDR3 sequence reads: CASSIGPTGNTIYF. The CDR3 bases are TGTGCCAGTAGTATCGGCCCGACTGGAAACACCATATATTTT. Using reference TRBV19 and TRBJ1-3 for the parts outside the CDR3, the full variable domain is DGGITQSPKYLFRKEGQNVTLSCEQNLNHDAMYWYRQDPGQGLRLIYYSQIVNDFQKGDIAEGYSVSREKKESFPLTVTSAQKNPTAFYLCASSIGPTGNTIYFGEGSWLTVV.

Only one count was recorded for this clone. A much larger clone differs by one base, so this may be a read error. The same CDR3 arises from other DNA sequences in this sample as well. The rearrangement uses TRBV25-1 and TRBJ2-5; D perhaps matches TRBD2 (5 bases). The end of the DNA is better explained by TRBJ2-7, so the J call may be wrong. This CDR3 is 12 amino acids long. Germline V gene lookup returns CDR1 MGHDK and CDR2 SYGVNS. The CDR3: CASSRGSYEQYF. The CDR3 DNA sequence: TGTGCCAGCAGTCGGGGAAGCTACGAGCAGTACTTC.

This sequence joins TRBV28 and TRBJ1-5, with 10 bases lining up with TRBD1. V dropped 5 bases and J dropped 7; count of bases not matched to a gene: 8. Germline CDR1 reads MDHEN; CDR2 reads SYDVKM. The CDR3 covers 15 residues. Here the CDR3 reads CASSPDRGVGQPQHF. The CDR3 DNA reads TGTGCCAGCAGTCCGGACAGGGGGGTCGGACAGCCCCAGCATTTT. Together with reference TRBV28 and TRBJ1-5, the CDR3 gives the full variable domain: DVKVTQSSRYLVKRTGEKVFLECVQDMDHENMFWYRQDPGLGLRLIYFSYDVKMKEKGDIPEGYSVSREKKERFSLILESASTNQTSMYLCASSPDRGVGQPQHFGDGTRLSIL.

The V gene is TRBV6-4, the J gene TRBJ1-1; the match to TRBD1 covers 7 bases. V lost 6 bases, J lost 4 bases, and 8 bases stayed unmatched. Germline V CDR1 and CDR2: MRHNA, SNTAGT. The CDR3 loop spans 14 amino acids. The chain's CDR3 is CASSLQGTGTEAFF. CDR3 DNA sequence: TGTGCCAGCAGCCTACAGGGGACGGGCACTGAAGCTTTCTTT.

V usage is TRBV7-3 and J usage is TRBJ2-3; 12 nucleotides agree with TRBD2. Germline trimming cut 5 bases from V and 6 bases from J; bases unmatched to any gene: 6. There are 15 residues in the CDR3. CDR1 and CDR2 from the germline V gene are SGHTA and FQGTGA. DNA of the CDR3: TGTGCCAGCAGCCCGGGACTAGCGGGCTACGATACGCAGTATTTT. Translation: CASSPGLAGYDTQYF.

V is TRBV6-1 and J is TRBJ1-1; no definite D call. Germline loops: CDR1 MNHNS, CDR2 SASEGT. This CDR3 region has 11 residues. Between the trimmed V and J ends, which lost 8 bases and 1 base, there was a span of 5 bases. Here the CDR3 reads CASDGNTEAFF. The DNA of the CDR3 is TGTGCCAGCGACGGGAACACTGAAGCTTTCTTT.

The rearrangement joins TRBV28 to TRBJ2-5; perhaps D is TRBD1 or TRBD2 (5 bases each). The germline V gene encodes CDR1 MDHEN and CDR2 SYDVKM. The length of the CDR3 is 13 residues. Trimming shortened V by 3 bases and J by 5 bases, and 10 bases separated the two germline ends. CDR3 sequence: CASSLGVPETQYF. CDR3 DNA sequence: TGTGCCAGCAGTTTGGGGGTTCCGGAGACCCAGTACTTC. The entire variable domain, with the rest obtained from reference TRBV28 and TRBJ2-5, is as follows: DVKVTQSSRYLVKRTGEKVFLECVQDMDHENMFWYRQDPGLGLRLIYFSYDVKMKEKGDIPEGYSVSREKKERFSLILESASTNQTSMYLCASSLGVPETQYFGPGTRLLVL.

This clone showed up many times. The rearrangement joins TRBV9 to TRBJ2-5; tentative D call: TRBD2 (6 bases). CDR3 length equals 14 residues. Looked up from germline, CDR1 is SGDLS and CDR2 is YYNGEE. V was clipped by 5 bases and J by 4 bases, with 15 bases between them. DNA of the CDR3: TGTGCCAGCAGTCCCGGGAGTTTTGGAGAGACCCAGTACTTC. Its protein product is CASSPGSFGETQYF.

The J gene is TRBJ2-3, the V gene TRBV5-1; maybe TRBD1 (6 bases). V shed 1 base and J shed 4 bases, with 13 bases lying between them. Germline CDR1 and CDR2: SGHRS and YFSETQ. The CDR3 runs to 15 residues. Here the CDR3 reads CASSLRGGPADTQYF. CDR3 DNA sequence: TGCGCCAGCAGCTTGAGAGGGGGTCCAGCAGATACGCAGTATTTT. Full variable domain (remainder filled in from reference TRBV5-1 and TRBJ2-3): KAGVTQTPRYLIKTRGQQVTLSCSPISGHRSVSWYQQTPGQGLQFLFEYFSETQRNKGNFPGRFSGRQFSNSRSEMNVSTLELGDSALYLCASSLRGGPADTQYFGPGTRLTVL.

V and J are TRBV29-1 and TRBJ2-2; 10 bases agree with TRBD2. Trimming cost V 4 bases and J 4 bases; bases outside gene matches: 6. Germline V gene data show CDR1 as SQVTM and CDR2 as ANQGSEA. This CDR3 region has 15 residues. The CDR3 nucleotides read TGCAGCGTTGGTCTAGCTAGCGGGAGCACCGGGGAGCTGTTTTTT. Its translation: CSVGLASGSTGELFF.

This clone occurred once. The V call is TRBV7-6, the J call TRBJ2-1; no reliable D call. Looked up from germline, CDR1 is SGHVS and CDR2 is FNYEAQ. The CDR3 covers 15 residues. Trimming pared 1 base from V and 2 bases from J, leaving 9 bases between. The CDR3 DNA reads TGTGCCAGCAGCTTAGGGGCGGCAACCTACAATGAGCAGTTCTTC. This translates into CASSLGAATYNEQFF.

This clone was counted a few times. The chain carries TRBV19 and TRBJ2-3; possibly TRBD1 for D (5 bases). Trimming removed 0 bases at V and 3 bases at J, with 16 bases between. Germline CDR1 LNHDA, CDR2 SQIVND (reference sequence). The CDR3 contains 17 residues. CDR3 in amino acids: CASSIEVSAGRTDTQYF. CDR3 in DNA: TGTGCCAGTAGTATAGAAGTCTCGGCAGGGCGGACAGATACGCAGTATTTT.

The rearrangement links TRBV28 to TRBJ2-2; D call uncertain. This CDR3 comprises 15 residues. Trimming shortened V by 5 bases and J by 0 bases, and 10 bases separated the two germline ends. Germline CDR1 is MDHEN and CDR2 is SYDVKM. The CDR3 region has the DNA TGTGCCAGCAGTCCGAGTATGGCGAACACCGGGGAGCTGTTTTTT. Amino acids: CASSPSMANTGELFF.

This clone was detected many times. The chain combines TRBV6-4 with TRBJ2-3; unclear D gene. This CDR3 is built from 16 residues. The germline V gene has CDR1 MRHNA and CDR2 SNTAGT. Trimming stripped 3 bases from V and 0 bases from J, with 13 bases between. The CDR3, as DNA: TGTGCCAGCAGTGATAACAGCCACTCTAGCACAGATACGCAGTATTTT. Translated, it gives CASSDNSHSSTDTQYF.

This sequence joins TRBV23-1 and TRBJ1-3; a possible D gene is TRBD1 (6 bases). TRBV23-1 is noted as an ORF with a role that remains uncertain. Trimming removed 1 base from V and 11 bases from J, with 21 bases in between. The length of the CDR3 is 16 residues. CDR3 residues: CASSQLLQGQRSPIYF. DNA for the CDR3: TGCGCCAGCAGTCAATTACTACAGGGCCAAAGGTCCCCCATATATTTT.

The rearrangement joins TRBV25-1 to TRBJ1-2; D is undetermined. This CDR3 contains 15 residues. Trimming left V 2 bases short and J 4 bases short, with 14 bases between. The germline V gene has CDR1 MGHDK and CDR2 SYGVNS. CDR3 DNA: TGTGCCAGCAGTGAAGGGCCAGAAGTTTTCTATGGCTACACCTTC. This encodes CASSEGPEVFYGYTF.

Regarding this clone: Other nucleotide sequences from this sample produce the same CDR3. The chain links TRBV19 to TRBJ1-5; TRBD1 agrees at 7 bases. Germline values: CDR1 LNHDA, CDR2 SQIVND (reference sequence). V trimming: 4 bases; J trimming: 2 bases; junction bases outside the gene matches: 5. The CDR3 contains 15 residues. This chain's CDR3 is CASSTLTGGNQPQHF. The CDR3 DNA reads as TGTGCCAGTAGTACCCTCACAGGGGGCAATCAGCCCCAGCATTTT.

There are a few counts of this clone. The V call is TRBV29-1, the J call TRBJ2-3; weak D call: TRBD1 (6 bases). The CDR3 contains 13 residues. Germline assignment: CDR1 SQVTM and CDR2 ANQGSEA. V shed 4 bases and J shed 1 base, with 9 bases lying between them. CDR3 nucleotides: TGCAGCGTTGTGGGGGCTGGCACAGATACGCAGTATTTT. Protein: CSVVGAGTDTQYF.